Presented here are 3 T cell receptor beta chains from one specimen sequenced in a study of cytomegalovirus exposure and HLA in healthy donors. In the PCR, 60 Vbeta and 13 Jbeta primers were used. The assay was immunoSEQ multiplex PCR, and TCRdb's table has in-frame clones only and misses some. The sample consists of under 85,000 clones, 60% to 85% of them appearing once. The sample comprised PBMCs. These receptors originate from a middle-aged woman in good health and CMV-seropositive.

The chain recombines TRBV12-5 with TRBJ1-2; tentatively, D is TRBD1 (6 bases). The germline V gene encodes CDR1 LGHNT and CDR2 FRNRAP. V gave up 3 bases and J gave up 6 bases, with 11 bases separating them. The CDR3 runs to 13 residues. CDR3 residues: CASGFGQPDGYTF. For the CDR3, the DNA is TGTGCTAGTGGTTTTGGACAGCCGGATGGCTACACCTTC. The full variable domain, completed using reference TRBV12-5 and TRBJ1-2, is DARVTQTPRHKVTEMGQEVTMRCQPILGHNTVFWYRQTMMQGLELLAYFRNRAPLDDSGMPKDRFSAEMPDATLATLKIQPSEPRDSAVYFCASGFGQPDGYTFGSGTRLTVV.

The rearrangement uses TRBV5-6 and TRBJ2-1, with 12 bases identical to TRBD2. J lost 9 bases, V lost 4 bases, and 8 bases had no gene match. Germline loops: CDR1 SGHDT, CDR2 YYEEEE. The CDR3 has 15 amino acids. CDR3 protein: CASSQTTSGRGEQFF. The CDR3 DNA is TGTGCCAGCAGCCAAACGACTAGCGGGAGAGGTGAGCAGTTCTTC. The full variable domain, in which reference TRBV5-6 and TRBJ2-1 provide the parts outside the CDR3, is DAGVTQSPTHLIKTRGQQVTLRCSPKSGHDTVSWYQQALGQGPQFIFQYYEEEERQRGNFPDRFSGHQFPNYSSELNVNALLLGDSALYLCASSQTTSGRGEQFFGPGTRLTVL.

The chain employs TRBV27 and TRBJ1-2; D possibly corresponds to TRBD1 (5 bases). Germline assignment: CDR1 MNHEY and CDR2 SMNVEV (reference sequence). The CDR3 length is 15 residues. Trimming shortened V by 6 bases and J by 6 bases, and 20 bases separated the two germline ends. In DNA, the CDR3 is TGTGCCAGCAGGCTGGCGGGGCCCGTCGGAAATGGCTACACCTTC. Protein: CASRLAGPVGNGYTF.